These T cell receptor beta chains were read from a single sample in a study of cytomegalovirus exposure and HLA in healthy donors. The method was immunoSEQ multiplex PCR; TCRdb's version includes in-frame clones alone and lacks a portion of them. This table has tens of thousands of clones, 70% to 80% appearing once. Input material: PBMCs. These receptor sequences come from a man aged 25-45 years in good health and CMV-seronegative. Each CDR3 is given with its conserved first and last residue. A D gene is named only where the DNA matches it firmly. The size field is filled for only some rows; it gives once, few, many or a size class.

D gene	J gene	V gene	clone size	CDR3 DNA	CDR3 protein
TRBD2	TRBJ2-5	TRBV19	NA	TGTGCCAGTAGCACGGGACTAGCAGAGACCCAGTACTTC	CASSTGLAETQYF
NA	TRBJ1-2	TRBV4-1	NA	TGCGCCAGCAGCCAAGAGTCCGGTTATGGCTACACCTTC	CASSQESGYGYTF
NA	TRBJ1-6	TRBV27	once	TGTGCCAGCAGTCCCCGACAACAGAGCTCCTATAATTCACCCCTCCACTTT	CASSPRQQSSYNSPLHF
NA	TRBJ1-1	TRBV6-1	NA	TGTGCCAGCAGTGAAGTTGGAGGTGAGCTAATGAACACTGAAGCTTTCTTT	CASSEVGGELMNTEAFF
NA	TRBJ2-3	TRBV5-4	NA	TGTGCCAGCAGCTTGTACCTAATAGCTAGCACAGATACGCAGTATTTT	CASSLYLIASTDTQYF
TRBD1	TRBJ2-2	TRBV11-2	few	TGTGCCAGCCACGAGCTTACAGGGGCCTCTCGCACCGGGGAGCTGTTTTTT	CASHELTGASRTGELFF
TRBD1	TRBJ1-5	TRBV6-1	NA	TGTGCCAGCAGTGGGGACAGGGTTAGGGGCCAGCCCCAGCATTTT	CASSGDRVRGQPQHF
NA	TRBJ1-5	TRBV10-2	once	TGCGCCAGCAGTGAGTCAGGGGTTGGTCAGCCCCAGCATTTT	CASSESGVGQPQHF
TRBD2	TRBJ2-5	TRBV7-9	few	TGTGCCAGCAGCCGCAGCGGGACGGAGACCCAGTACTTC	CASSRSGTETQYF
NA	TRBJ1-1	TRBV27	NA	TGTGCCAGCAGCCGCAGCAGGTTGAACACTGAAGCTTTCTTT	CASSRSRLNTEAFF
TRBD1	TRBJ2-5	TRBV28	NA	TGTGCCAGCACCCGGACAGGGTGGGAGACCCAGTACTTC	CASTRTGWETQYF
NA	TRBJ1-1	TRBV25-1	few	TGTGCCAGCAACGAGGCAGGGCGCATCTCTGAAGCTTTCTTT	CASNEAGRISEAFF
TRBD1	TRBJ2-7	TRBV7-6	NA	TGTGCCAGCAGCTCGACCGGGACAGACTACGAGCAGTACTTC	CASSSTGTDYEQYF
NA	TRBJ1-1	TRBV7-9	once	TGTGCCAGCAGCTTAGAAGGCGGTCTGAGCACTGAAGCTTTCTTT	CASSLEGGLSTEAFF
TRBD1	TRBJ2-7	TRBV19	once	TGTGCCAGTAGTATAGGAGGGACAGGGGCCTACGAGCAGTACTTC	CASSIGGTGAYEQYF
TRBD1	TRBJ2-2	TRBV4-1	NA	TGCGCCAGCAGCCAAGTGGACAGGGAGACCGGGGAGCTGTTTTTT	CASSQVDRETGELFF
NA	TRBJ2-7	TRBV5-1	NA	TGCGCCAGCAGCCCGACAGGTACCTACGAGCAGTACTTC	CASSPTGTYEQYF
NA	TRBJ1-4	TRBV7-9	NA	TGTGCCAGCAGCTTAGCGCTCAGGCCTCGGCCCCAACATGAAAAACTGTTTTTT	CASSLALRPRPQHEKLFF
TRBD1	TRBJ2-5	TRBV25-1	NA	TGTGCCAGCAGTTCCTCGACAGGGCAAGAGACCCAGTACTTC	CASSSSTGQETQYF
TRBD2	TRBJ2-6	TRBV10-3	NA	TGTGCCATCAGTGAGGGGACTAGCGGGAGAATTCCTGGGGCCAACGTCCTGACTTTC	CAISEGTSGRIPGANVLTF
TRBD2	TRBJ2-7	TRBV19	NA	TGTGCCAGTAGTCCGAGCCCCGGACTAGCGGGAGTAAGGGTCTTAAGAGACGAGCAGTACTTC	CASSPSPGLAGVRVLRDEQYF
NA	TRBJ2-2	TRBV6-4	NA	TGTGCCAGCAGTGATTTAGAGGCATCCGGGGAGCTGTTTTTT	CASSDLEASGELFF
NA	TRBJ2-2	TRBV6-5	NA	TGTGCCAGCACCCCCGCCCTAGCGTGGACCGGGGAGCTGTTTTTT	CASTPALAWTGELFF
TRBD1	TRBJ1-5	TRBV9	NA	TGTGCCAGCAGCGTAGAGGGGACAGGGGGACAGCCCCAGCATTTT	CASSVEGTGGQPQHF
NA	TRBJ1-4	TRBV7-9	NA	TGTGCCAGCAGCCTCAACGCGGGGGCGCGAGAAAAACTGTTTTTT	CASSLNAGAREKLFF
NA	TRBJ1-5	TRBV18	few	TGTGCCAGCTCACCCTTTAGCCAGAGCAATCAGCCCCAGCATTTT	CASSPFSQSNQPQHF
NA	TRBJ2-5	TRBV4-3	NA	TGCGCCAGCAGCCCCAGCCCCCTAGCGCGCGAGACCCAGTACTTC	CASSPSPLARETQYF
TRBD2	TRBJ2-7	TRBV7-8	NA	TGTGCCAGCAACGCGGGGGGACGGACCTACGAGCAGTACTTC	CASNAGGRTYEQYF
TRBD1	TRBJ1-1	TRBV4-2	NA	TGTGCCAGCAGCCAAGATTGGACAGGGGGTGAAGCTTTCTTT	CASSQDWTGGEAFF
TRBD1	TRBJ2-3	TRBV10-3	once	TGTGCCATCAGTGAGTCAAGGACAGGGCGTGCAGATACGCAGTATTTT	CAISESRTGRADTQYF
NA	TRBJ2-5	TRBV5-4	NA	TGTGCCAGCAGCTTGGGGGGCGGGACAGAGTGGGTCGGAGAGACCCAGTACTTC	CASSLGGGTEWVGETQYF
NA	TRBJ1-6	TRBV14	few	TGTGCCAGCAGCCAAGATCACACCACCGTTTCACCCCTCCACTTT	CASSQDHTTVSPLHF
NA	TRBJ1-2	TRBV7-8	NA	TGTGCCAGCAGCTTATGGCGGGGGATTAACTATGGCTACACCTTC	CASSLWRGINYGYTF